In its sample, the clone carrying this T cell receptor (beta chain) was seen once. Its antigen is not known. The data originate from a study of identical twins. Study-wide findings and caveats: Cord blood beta clonotypes that were abundant carried fewer insertions, and memory repertoires showed no such trend.

The V end was cut by 6 bases, the J end by 8 bases, with 17 bases between. CDR3 length: 13 amino acids. Germline V gene data show CDR1 as DFQATT and CDR2 as SNEGSKA (reference sequence). Template switching added a universal primer binding site, and final cDNA carried unique molecular identifiers. From the 5' RACE reads, TCRdb called clonotypes with MiXCR, one entry per CDR3 protein. Of roughly 250,000 distinct CDR3 sequences in the sample, roughly an eighth were seen once. The sample was memory (CD45RO+) T cells sorted from blood. The clonotype comes from a woman aged 18-29 years in good health. The V gene is TRBV20-1, the J gene TRBJ1-5; no reliable D call. CDR3 bases: TGCAGTGCCCTGAACAACCCCCAGGAGCCCCAGCATTTT. Translated: CSALNNPQEPQHF.